This record concerns one TCR beta chain sequence. This sample stems from a study of blood T cell repertoires in COVID-19. Turning to the study itself: The analysed material was cDNA or gDNA that came from T cells, B-cell-depleted T cells, or PBMCs.

CDR1 and CDR2 (germline): SGHNT, YENEEA. This CDR3 is 15 amino acids long. V lost 1 base and J 4 bases, leaving 11 bases between the germline ends. Clones were sequenced by immunoSEQ multiplex PCR, and TCRdb holds only the in-frame ones, with some missing. The sample yields roughly 87,000 clones, roughly 82% seen once. The chain couples TRBV11-3 to TRBJ2-1; no firm D call. The sequence came from a human donor in a cohort sampled during active COVID-19. Sequencing input: peripheral blood. CDR3 region: CASSLGGRQYNEQFF. CDR3 in DNA: TGTGCCAGCAGCTTAGGTGGCAGACAATACAATGAGCAGTTCTTC.